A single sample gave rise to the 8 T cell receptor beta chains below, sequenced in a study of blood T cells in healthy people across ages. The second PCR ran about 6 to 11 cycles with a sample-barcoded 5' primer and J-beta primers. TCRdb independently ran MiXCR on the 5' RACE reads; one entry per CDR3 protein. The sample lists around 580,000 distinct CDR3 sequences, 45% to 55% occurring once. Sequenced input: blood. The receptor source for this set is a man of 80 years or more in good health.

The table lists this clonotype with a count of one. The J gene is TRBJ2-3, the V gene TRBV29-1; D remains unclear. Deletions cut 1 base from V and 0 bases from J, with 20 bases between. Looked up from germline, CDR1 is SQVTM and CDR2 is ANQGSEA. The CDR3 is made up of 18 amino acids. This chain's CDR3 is CSVEAPLWEGHSTDTQYF. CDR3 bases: TGCAGCGTTGAAGCCCCCCTCTGGGAAGGGCATAGCACAGATACGCAGTATTTT.

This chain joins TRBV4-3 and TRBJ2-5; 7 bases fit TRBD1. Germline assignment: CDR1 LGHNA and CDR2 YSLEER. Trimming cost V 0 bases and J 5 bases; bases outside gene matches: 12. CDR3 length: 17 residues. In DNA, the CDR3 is TGCGCCAGCAGCCAAGAAGTTGCTAGACAGGGCGAGGAGACCCAGTACTTC. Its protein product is CASSQEVARQGEETQYF.

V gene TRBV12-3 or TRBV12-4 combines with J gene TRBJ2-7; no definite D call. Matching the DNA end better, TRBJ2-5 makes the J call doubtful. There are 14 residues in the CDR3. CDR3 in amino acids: CASSFSQPQETQYF. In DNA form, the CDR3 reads TGTGCCAGCAGTTTTAGCCAGCCCCAGGAGACCCAGTACTTC.

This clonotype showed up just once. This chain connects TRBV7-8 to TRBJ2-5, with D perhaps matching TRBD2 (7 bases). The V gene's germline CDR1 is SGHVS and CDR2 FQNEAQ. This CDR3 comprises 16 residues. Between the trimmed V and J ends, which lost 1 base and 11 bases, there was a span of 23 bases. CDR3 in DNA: TGTGCCAGCAGCTTAGGGCAGAGGGGGAGGGGAAATGAGCAGTACTTC. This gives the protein CASSLGQRGRGNEQYF. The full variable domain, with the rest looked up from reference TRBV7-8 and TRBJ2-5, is GAGVSQSPRYKVAKRGQDVALRCDPISGHVSLFWYQQALGQGPEFLTYFQNEAQLDKSGLPSDRFFAERPEGSVSTLKIQRTQQEDSAVYLCASSLGQRGRGNEQYFGPGTRLLVL.

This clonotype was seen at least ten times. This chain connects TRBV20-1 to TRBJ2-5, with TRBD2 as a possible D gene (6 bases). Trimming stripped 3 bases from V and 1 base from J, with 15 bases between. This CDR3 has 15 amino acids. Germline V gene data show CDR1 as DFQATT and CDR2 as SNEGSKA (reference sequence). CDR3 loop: CSASPRGAAQETQYF. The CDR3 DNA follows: TGCAGTGCTAGCCCTCGCGGGGCAGCCCAAGAGACCCAGTACTTC.

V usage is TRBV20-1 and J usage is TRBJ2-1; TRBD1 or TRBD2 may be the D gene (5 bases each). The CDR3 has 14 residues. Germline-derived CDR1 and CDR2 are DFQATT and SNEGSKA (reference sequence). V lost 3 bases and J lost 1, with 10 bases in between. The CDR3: CSARGTVSYNEQFF. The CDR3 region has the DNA TGCAGTGCTAGGGGGACCGTTTCCTACAATGAGCAGTTCTTC.

The CDR3 sequence: CASLSSAPYEQYF. In nucleotides, the CDR3 is TGTGCCAGCCTGAGTTCAGCCCCCTACGAGCAGTACTTC. V gene TRBV12-3 or TRBV12-4 combines with J gene TRBJ2-7; D unclear. V was cut by 8 bases and J by 2 bases, with 13 bases left in between. The CDR3 has 13 residues.

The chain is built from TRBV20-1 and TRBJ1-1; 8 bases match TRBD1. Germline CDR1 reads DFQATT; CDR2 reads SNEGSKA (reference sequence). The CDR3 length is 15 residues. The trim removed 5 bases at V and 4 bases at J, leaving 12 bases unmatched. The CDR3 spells CSALPSAGGFTEAFF. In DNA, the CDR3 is TGCAGTGCTCTTCCCTCAGCAGGGGGCTTCACTGAAGCTTTCTTT.